These 18 T cell receptor beta chains were all obtained from the same sample, sequenced in a study of T cell responses to AZD1222 COVID-19 vaccine. Libraries were prepared by immunoSEQ multiplex PCR; TCRdb keeps only in-frame clonotypes and omits some of them. The repertoire consists of 100,000 or so clones, with approximately 90% occurring once and the leading ten covering roughly 1.4%. The sample consisted of peripheral blood, taken on day 0 of AZD1222 vaccination. Receptor source: an adult in good health.

V usage is TRBV5-6 and J usage is TRBJ1-2; 7 nucleotides align to TRBD1. Trimming removed 0 bases from V and 10 bases from J; junction bases left unmatched: 3. The CDR3 is 12 amino acids. Germline V lookup: CDR1 SGHDT, CDR2 YYEEEE. The CDR3 DNA reads TGTGCCAGCAGCTTGGTGACAGGGACCTACACCTTC. Its protein product is CASSLVTGTYTF.

V usage is TRBV4-2 and J usage is TRBJ1-1; a possible D gene is TRBD1 (5 bases). Germline assignment: CDR1 LGHNA and CDR2 YNFKEQ. V was clipped by 7 bases and J by 4 bases, with 22 bases between them. The CDR3 runs 16 residues. The CDR3 sequence: CASTWVYGREGTEAFF. CDR3 in DNA: TGTGCCAGCACCTGGGTTTACGGCAGGGAGGGCACTGAAGCTTTCTTT.

The chain couples TRBV5-1 to TRBJ1-2; perhaps TRBD1 as D (5 bases). The CDR3 consists of 15 residues. Trimming removed 4 bases at V and 7 bases at J, with 20 bases between. Germline V gives CDR1 SGHRS, CDR2 YFSETQ. CDR3 in DNA: TGCGCCAGCAGCGGGACCGTGGCGGACCCCGGTGGCTACACCTTC. Amino acid sequence: CASSGTVADPGGYTF.

The CDR3: CASGAGTDSYEQYF. CDR3 coding DNA: TGTGCCAGCGGAGCCGGGACGGACTCCTACGAGCAGTACTTC. V is TRBV2 and J is TRBJ2-7, with D possibly being TRBD1 or TRBD2 (5 bases each). This CDR3 has 14 residues. Per germline, CDR1 SNHLY and CDR2 FYNNEI. Between the trimmed V and J ends, which lost 8 bases and 0 bases, there was a span of 14 bases.

V and J are TRBV2 and TRBJ2-5; no firm D call. The CDR3 runs 13 residues. The V gene lost 7 bases and the J gene lost 2 bases, with 11 bases spanning the gap. Germline V lookup: CDR1 SNHLY, CDR2 FYNNEI. The CDR3 protein is CASKVYYQETQYF. The CDR3, as DNA: TGTGCCAGCAAGGTTTACTATCAAGAGACCCAGTACTTC.

The chain combines TRBV7-9 with TRBJ1-1; D not certain. The CDR3 sequence is 15 residues long. Germline CDR1 SEHNR, CDR2 FQNEAQ (reference sequence). V was clipped by 5 bases and J by 0 bases, with 13 bases between them. CDR3 sequence (DNA): TGTGCCAGCAGCCCTCCATGGACCATGAACACTGAAGCTTTCTTT. This encodes CASSPPWTMNTEAFF.

V gene TRBV11-3 combines with J gene TRBJ2-7; TRBD2 might be the D (6 bases). CDR1 and CDR2 (germline): SGHNT, YENEEA. The CDR3 loop spans 16 amino acids. The germline V and J ends were trimmed by 4 bases and 3 bases, with 19 bases remaining between them. CDR3 sequence: CASSSRNGTFDYEQYF. As DNA, the CDR3 is TGTGCCAGCAGCTCGAGAAACGGGACTTTTGACTACGAGCAGTACTTC.

As for this clone: A junction boundary mismatches the germline segment, possibly from a read error. The V and J genes are TRBV5-8 and TRBJ1-2; D unresolved. CDR3 size: 13 residues. From germline, CDR1 is SGHTS and CDR2 YDEGEE. CDR3 nucleotide sequence: TGTGCCAGCAGCTTAAGAGTTAACGATGGCTACACCTTC. This translates into CASSLRVNDGYTF.

V and J are TRBV2 and TRBJ2-1; 13 bases match TRBD2. This CDR3 contains 15 residues. The germline CDR1 and CDR2 sequences are SNHLY and FYNNEI. Trimming removed 8 bases from V and 7 bases from J; junction bases left unmatched: 8. This CDR3 is CASGGLAGDENEQFF. CDR3 bases: TGTGCCAGCGGTGGACTAGCGGGGGACGAAAATGAGCAGTTCTTC. The full variable domain, in which reference TRBV2 and TRBJ2-1 provide the parts outside the CDR3, is EPEVTQTPSHQVTQMGQEVILRCVPISNHLYFYWYRQILGQKVEFLVSFYNNEISEKSEIFDDQFSVERPDGSNFTLKIRSTKLEDSAMYFCASGGLAGDENEQFFGPGTRLTVL.

The chain uses TRBV5-1 and TRBJ1-6; no clear D gene. CDR3 size: 15 residues. V was trimmed by 0 bases and J by 7 bases, leaving 11 bases between them. The germline V gene has CDR1 SGHRS and CDR2 YFSETQ. DNA for the CDR3: TGCGCCAGCAGCTTGGTATCCGGGGAGAATTCACCCCTCCACTTT. Protein product: CASSLVSGENSPLHF.

This clone was detected a few times. The rearrangement links TRBV4-2 to TRBJ2-2; D is uncertain. Trimming took off 1 base at V and 4 bases at J, with 10 bases between the two ends. CDR3 length: 15 residues. Germline V gene sequence: CDR1 LGHNA, CDR2 YNFKEQ. The chain's CDR3 is CASSQVERSTGELFF. Here the CDR3 DNA reads TGTGCCAGCAGCCAAGTAGAAAGGTCCACCGGGGAGCTGTTTTTT.

The chain combines TRBV19 with TRBJ1-1; D is unresolved. This CDR3 contains 13 residues. Trimming left V 3 bases short and J 1 base short, with 6 bases between. CDR1 is LNHDA and CDR2 is SQIVND in the germline V gene (reference sequence). Here the CDR3 reads CASSMKANTEAFF. CDR3 DNA sequence: TGTGCCAGTAGTATGAAAGCGAACACTGAAGCTTTCTTT.

CDR3 nucleotides: TGTGCCAGCAGCCAAAGAGCCCCCAGGATGTCCTCACCCCTCCACTTT. It translates to CASSQRAPRMSSPLHF. The V call is TRBV4-2, the J call TRBJ1-6; D remains ambiguous. The CDR3 is made up of 16 amino acids. V was clipped by 2 bases and J by 10 bases, with 18 bases between them. The germline V gene encodes CDR1 LGHNA and CDR2 YNFKEQ.

This chain joins TRBV3-1 (or the pseudogene TRBV3-2) and TRBJ2-7; 9 positions match TRBD1. The germline V gene has CDR1 LGHDT and CDR2 YNNKEL (reference sequence). This CDR3 is built from 17 residues. Unmatched junction bases numbered 15, after V lost 0 bases and J lost 9 bases. The CDR3 reads CASSQDGGTGSPQGQYF. CDR3 sequence (DNA): TGTGCCAGCAGCCAAGATGGGGGGACAGGGTCTCCGCAGGGGCAGTACTTC.

The chain employs TRBV11-3 and TRBJ2-1, with D possibly being TRBD1 (6 bases). The germline CDR1 and CDR2 sequences are SGHNT and YENEEA. The CDR3 has 18 amino acids. Trimming removed 5 bases at V and 1 base at J, with 21 bases between. CDR3 protein: CASSPTVGVGASYNEQFF. DNA for the CDR3: TGTGCCAGCAGCCCAACGGTCGGGGTGGGGGCGTCCTACAATGAGCAGTTCTTC. Supplemented by reference TRBV11-3 and TRBJ2-1, the full variable domain reads EAGVVQSPRYKIIEKKQPVAFWCNPISGHNTLYWYLQNLGQGPELLIRYENEEAVDDSQLPKDRFSAERLKGVDSTLKIQPAELGDSAVYLCASSPTVGVGASYNEQFFGPGTRLTVL.

The genes are TRBV14 and TRBJ2-7; maybe TRBD2 (5 bases). The CDR3 loop spans 15 amino acids. Trimming removed 1 base from V and 0 bases from J, with 10 bases in between. Germline V gives CDR1 SGHDN, CDR2 FVKESK. The CDR3 protein is CASSQGAGSSYEQYF. Here the CDR3 DNA reads TGTGCCAGCAGCCAAGGGGCTGGGAGCTCCTACGAGCAGTACTTC.

The J gene is TRBJ1-2, the V gene TRBV21-1; TRBD1 is taken as the D call from the table, unchecked against the DNA. TRBV21-1 is given as a pseudogene. The CDR3 runs 22 residues. In nucleotides, the CDR3 is TGTGCCAGCAGCAAAGAGGGATCTCTCGATGCAGGGCCCACAAGGGCTAACTATGGCTACACCTTC. This translates into CASSKEGSLDAGPTRANYGYTF.

The rearrangement links TRBV5-6 to TRBJ2-7; D possibly corresponds to TRBD2 (5 bases). V was clipped by 2 bases and J by 3 bases, with 12 bases between them. CDR1 is SGHDT and CDR2 is YYEEEE in the germline V gene. The CDR3 extends over 14 amino acids. Written as DNA, the CDR3 is TGTGCCAGCAGCTTCCGGGAAGTCGACTACGAGCAGTACTTC. Translated, it gives CASSFREVDYEQYF.